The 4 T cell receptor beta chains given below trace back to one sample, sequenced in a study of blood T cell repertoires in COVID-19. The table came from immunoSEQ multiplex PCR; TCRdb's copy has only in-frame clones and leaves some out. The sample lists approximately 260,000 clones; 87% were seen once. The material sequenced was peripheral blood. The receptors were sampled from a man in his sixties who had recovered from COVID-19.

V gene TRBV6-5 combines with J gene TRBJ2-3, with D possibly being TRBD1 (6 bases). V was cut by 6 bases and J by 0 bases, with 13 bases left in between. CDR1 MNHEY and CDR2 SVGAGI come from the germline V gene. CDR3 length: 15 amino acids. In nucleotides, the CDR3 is TGTGCCAGCAGCCGGGGACAACGAAGCACAGATACGCAGTATTTT. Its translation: CASSRGQRSTDTQYF.

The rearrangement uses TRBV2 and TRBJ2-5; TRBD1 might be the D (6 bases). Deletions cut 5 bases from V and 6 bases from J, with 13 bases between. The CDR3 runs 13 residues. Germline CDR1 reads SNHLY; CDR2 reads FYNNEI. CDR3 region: CASSYNREKTQYF. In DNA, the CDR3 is TGTGCCAGCAGTTACAACAGGGAAAAGACCCAGTACTTC.

The CDR3 spells CASSETSLLAGGVKNIQYF. The CDR3 bases are TGTGCCAGCAGTGAAACTTCTCTACTAGCGGGGGGAGTTAAAAACATTCAGTACTTC. This sequence joins TRBV2 and TRBJ2-4, with TRBD2 matching over 12 bases. This CDR3 is built from 19 residues. J gave up 4 bases and V 2 bases, and 12 bases lay outside the gene matches. Germline CDR1 SNHLY, CDR2 FYNNEI.

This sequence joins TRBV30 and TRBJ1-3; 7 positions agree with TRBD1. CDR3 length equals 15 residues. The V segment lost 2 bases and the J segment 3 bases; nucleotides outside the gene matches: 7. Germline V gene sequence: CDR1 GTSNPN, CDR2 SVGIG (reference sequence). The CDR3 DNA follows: TGTGCCTGGAGTAGGGGGCTAAGGCTTGGAAACACCATATATTTT. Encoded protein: CAWSRGLRLGNTIYF.